This TCR beta chain was captured in a study of identical twins. TCRdb re-called the 5' RACE reads through MiXCR, storing one row per CDR3 protein. The profile covers approximately 620,000 distinct CDR3 sequences, with over 8.5% appearing a single time and 0.75% to 1% taken by the ten largest. This clonotype appeared a few times. A further study also used this sample, focusing on yellow fever vaccine responses in identical twins.

Input material: PBMCs. This receptor was identified in a woman between 18 and 29 years old in good health.

The CDR3 here is CASSEAEPSGYTF. CDR3 nucleotides: TGTGCCAGCAGTGAGGCGGAGCCCTCTGGCTACACCTTC. The rearrangement joins TRBV2 to TRBJ1-2; D gene ambiguous. The CDR3 totals 13 residues. Germline CDR1 is SNHLY and CDR2 is FYNNEI. V dropped 3 bases and J dropped 7 bases, with 12 bases sitting between them.